What follows describes a single T cell receptor beta chain. This specimen belongs to a study of blood T cell repertoires in COVID-19. Whole-study context: The study drew acute and convalescent COVID-19 samples from the United States, Italy and Spain. The cDNA or gDNA used as material had been derived from T cells, B-cell-depleted T cells, or PBMCs.

In the original processing: Estimation of nucleated cell counts relied on the amplification of reference gene primers. TCRdb's table, derived via immunoSEQ multiplex PCR, lists solely in-frame clones and lacks some. The V and J calls and clone size come from that table; D and trimming were worked out from the DNA. The sample yields 95,000 to 100,000 clones, approximately 84% seen once. Germline V CDR1 and CDR2: MNHEY, SVGEGT. Trimming removed 2 bases from V and 2 bases from J, with 6 bases in between. The CDR3 runs 13 residues. The chain couples TRBV6-2 or TRBV6-3 to TRBJ2-5; D possibly corresponds to TRBD2 (6 bases). This TCR derives from a woman in her sixties or seventies with acute or convalescent COVID-19. The sample consisted of peripheral blood. The CDR3 reads CASSYGTQETQYF. CDR3 coding DNA: TGTGCCAGCAGTTACGGGACTCAAGAGACCCAGTACTTC.